These 3 T cell receptor beta chains were sequenced from one sample in a study of blood T cell repertoires in COVID-19. The repertoire was sequenced with immunoSEQ multiplex PCR; TCRdb's copy has only in-frame clones and lacks some. The table lists around 200,000 clones, about nine tenths of them singletons, with about 6% in the top ten. The material sequenced was peripheral blood. The origin of the receptors is a man older than 75 with acute or convalescent COVID-19.

This chain joins TRBV11-3 and TRBJ2-7; tentative D call: TRBD1 (6 bases). Germline V gene lookup returns CDR1 SGHNT and CDR2 YENEEA. The CDR3 is 14 amino acids. V was clipped by 5 bases and J by 3 bases, with 14 bases between them. For the CDR3, the DNA is TGTGCCAGCAGCCCTGGGGCAGGGGACTACGAGCAGTACTTC. This sequence encodes CASSPGAGDYEQYF.

The V gene is TRBV19, the J gene TRBJ2-5, with D possibly TRBD1 on 5 matching bases. Germline assignment: CDR1 LNHDA and CDR2 SQIVND (reference sequence). The V end was cut by 3 bases, the J end by 3 bases, with 14 bases between. The CDR3 covers 15 residues. CDR3 coding DNA: TGTGCCAGTAGTATTCGGAGACAGCCGAAAGAGACCCAGTACTTC. Protein: CASSIRRQPKETQYF.

The chain uses TRBV4-1 and TRBJ2-1; 9 bases are shared with TRBD1. The V gene's germline CDR1 is MGHRA and CDR2 YSYEKL. This CDR3 has 13 residues. V lost 4 bases and J lost 8; bases outside the gene matches: 3. This chain's CDR3 is CASSLDRGYEQFF. The CDR3 region has the DNA TGCGCCAGCAGCCTGGACAGGGGTTATGAGCAGTTCTTC.